Listed below are T cell receptor beta chains from one sample, sequenced in a study of regulatory T cells in long-lasting Graves disease. A single record per CDR3 protein comes from TCRdb applying MiXCR to the multiplex PCR reads. The data contain 700,000 or so distinct CDR3 sequences, about 30% of them seen just once; the ten biggest clones take up 35% to 55%. Sequencing was performed on peripheral blood mononuclear cells (PBMCs), taken when the disease was refractory, from a patient treated with antithyroid drugs. Receptor source: a female donor with Graves disease. The CDR3 runs from the conserved cysteine through the conserved F or W. D genes are given only for firm matches. Clone size, where shown, is once, few, many, or a class for clones that have expanded.

TRBD2,many,TRBJ2-7,TRBV2,TGTGCCAGCAGTGAATGGCGGGAGGGCCGCGAGCAGTACTTC,CASSEWREGREQYF
NA,many,TRBJ2-7,TRBV7-2,TGTGCCAGCAGCTTAGCTCGGGCCACCTCCTACGAGCAGTACTTC,CASSLARATSYEQYF
NA,NA,TRBJ2-2,TRBV5-1,TGCGCCAGCAGGGGAAGACAGGGGAGGGACACCGGGGAGCTGTTTTTT,CASRGRQGRDTGELFF
TRBD2,NA,TRBJ2-7,TRBV12-3/TRBV12-4,TGTGCCAGCAGACAAAGCGGGAGGCCGTCCTACGAGCAGTACTTC,CASRQSGRPSYEQYF
TRBD1,many,TRBJ1-5,TRBV6-2/TRBV6-3,TGTGCCAGCAGTGAAGGTTTGGGACAGGGCAGCAATCAGCCCCAGCATTTT,CASSEGLGQGSNQPQHF
NA,few,TRBJ1-5,TRBV12-3/TRBV12-4,TGTGCCAGCAGCGCTGACAGGCAGCCCCAGCATTTT,CASSADRQPQHF
NA,NA,TRBJ2-7,TRBV10-3,TGTGCCATCAGTGACCGGGACTTGAGACTTTTCCACGAGCAGTACTTC,CAISDRDLRLFHEQYF
NA,few,TRBJ1-5,TRBV19,TGTGCCAGTAGTCCGCTTAACACCGGGACCAATCAGCCCCAGCATTTT,CASSPLNTGTNQPQHF
TRBD1,many,TRBJ1-5,TRBV12-3/TRBV12-4,TGTGCCAGCAACGGACAGGGCGGACATCAGCCCCAGCATTTT,CASNGQGGHQPQHF
TRBD2,NA,TRBJ2-3,TRBV10-3,TGTGCCAGCAGTGACTTAGCGGGACCGACCACAGATACGCAGTATTTT,CASSDLAGPTTDTQYF
NA,NA,TRBJ2-7,TRBV11-2,TGTGCCAGCAGCTTAGACGGGGAGAACTACGAGCAGTACTTC,CASSLDGENYEQYF
NA,NA,TRBJ1-6,TRBV7-2,TGTGCCAGCAGCCCTCCGGTAGGGAGGCCCGGGGATTCACCCCTCCACTTT,CASSPPVGRPGDSPLHF
NA,many,TRBJ1-4,TRBV12-3/TRBV12-4,TGTGCCAGCAAATGGGGAGTTAATGAAAAACTGTTTTTT,CASKWGVNEKLFF
NA,NA,TRBJ2-6,TRBV28,TGTGCCAGCAGTATCTTGGTTTCTGGGGCCAACGTCCTGACTTTC,CASSILVSGANVLTF
NA,many,TRBJ1-6,TRBV12-3/TRBV12-4,TGTGCCAGCAGCGGGACACCGGTTGGGAATTCACCCCTCCACTTT,CASSGTPVGNSPLHF
TRBD2,many,TRBJ2-7,TRBV28,TGTGCCAGCAGTTGGGGGACTAGCGGGAGACACGAGCAGTACTTC,CASSWGTSGRHEQYF
TRBD2,NA,TRBJ2-7,TRBV20-1,TGCAGTGCTAGAAAGACTAGCGGGTATTACGAGCAGTACTTC,CSARKTSGYYEQYF
NA,many,TRBJ1-5,TRBV28,TGTGCCAGCAGCAGGGTTAGGGGTGGCAATCAGCCCCAGCATTTT,CASSRVRGGNQPQHF
NA,NA,TRBJ2-7,TRBV20-1,TGCAGTGCCCATTCGGCGGGAAGTTTGTCCGAGCAGTACTTC,CSAHSAGSLSEQYF
NA,few,TRBJ2-1,TRBV2,TGTGCCAGCAGTTACCGACCCGCCTCGGGCAATGAGCAGTTCTTC,CASSYRPASGNEQFF
NA,few,TRBJ1-1,TRBV5-1,TGCGCCAGCACCTTGGACAGCTGGAGCACTGAAGCTTTCTTT,CASTLDSWSTEAFF
NA,many,TRBJ2-7,TRBV11-2,TGTGCCAGCAACCCCAATACAGGGTTCTACGAGCAGTACTTC,CASNPNTGFYEQYF
TRBD2,many,TRBJ2-7,TRBV12-3/TRBV12-4,TGTGCCAGCAGTTCCAGCGGCGGGGGTTCCTACGAGCAGTACTTC,CASSSSGGGSYEQYF
NA,few,TRBJ2-7,TRBV12-5,TGTGCTAGTGGTTTGGTACTAGGAGGCCGCGGGATTATCGAGCAGTACTTC,CASGLVLGGRGIIEQYF
NA,NA,TRBJ1-6,TRBV6-1,TGTGCCAGCAGTGAGTTGACAGGCGGCAATTCACCCCTCCACTTT,CASSELTGGNSPLHF
NA,few,TRBJ1-1,TRBV12-3/TRBV12-4,TGTGCCAGCAGTTTTTTAATTCTTGGGAACACTGAAGCTTTCTTT,CASSFLILGNTEAFF
NA,NA,TRBJ2-7,TRBV7-9,TGTGCCAGCAGCACGACAGTGGTCGAGCAGTACTTC,CASSTTVVEQYF
TRBD1,NA,TRBJ1-5,TRBV12-3/TRBV12-4,TGTGCCAGCAGCTCACCTGGGACAGTCAATCAGCCCCAGCATTTT,CASSSPGTVNQPQHF
NA,many,TRBJ1-4,TRBV28,TGTGCCAGCAGATACCCAAGATCAACTAATGAAAAACTGTTTTTT,CASRYPRSTNEKLFF
TRBD1,many,TRBJ2-5,TRBV13,TGTGCCAGCAGCCGATGGACAGGGACGGGGGAGACCCAGTACTTC,CASSRWTGTGETQYF
NA,many,TRBJ1-4,TRBV11-2,TGTGCCAGCAGCCCCGGATTTAATGAAAAACTGTTTTTT,CASSPGFNEKLFF
NA,NA,TRBJ2-5,TRBV7-9,TGTGCCAGCAGCTTCTCGTCGGGTGGGGAGACCCAGTACTTC,CASSFSSGGETQYF
NA,NA,TRBJ1-1,TRBV3-1,TGTGCCAGCAGCTTCCAGGAAGGGGTAGCTTTCTTT,CASSFQEGVAFF
TRBD1,NA,TRBJ1-5,TRBV5-1,TGCGCCAGCAGCTTGGAAGGCAGGGGGTCCAATCAGCCCCAGCATTTT,CASSLEGRGSNQPQHF
NA,NA,TRBJ1-2,TRBV5-1,TGCGCCAGCAGCTTGGATGGCCCGGGGGACTCCTACACCTTC,CASSLDGPGDSYTF
NA,NA,TRBJ1-5,TRBV28,TGTGCCGGCAGATCCGGGACCCTTAGCAATCAGCCCCAGCATTTT,CAGRSGTLSNQPQHF
NA,many,TRBJ1-2,TRBV12-3/TRBV12-4,TGTGCCAGCAGTCCTGGTGATGATTATGGCTACACCTTC,CASSPGDDYGYTF
TRBD1,NA,TRBJ1-1,TRBV10-1,TGCGCCAGCAGTGAGGGACAGGGTCACACTGAAGCTCTCTTT,CASSEGQGHTEALF
TRBD1,NA,TRBJ1-5,TRBV5-1,TGCGCCAGCAGCTTGGACGGACAGGGTGATCAGCCCCAGCATTTT,CASSLDGQGDQPQHF
TRBD1,few,TRBJ1-2,TRBV7-2,TGTGCCAGCAGCTCAACCGGGACAGGGGTTGGAGGCTATGGCTACACCTTC,CASSSTGTGVGGYGYTF
TRBD1,few,TRBJ1-1,TRBV6-5,TGTGCCAGCAGTTACGAGGGACAGTACAACACTGAAGCTTTCTTT,CASSYEGQYNTEAFF
TRBD1,NA,TRBJ1-2,TRBV5-5,TGTGCCAGCAGTTTTAACAGGGGGACTAACTATGGCTACACCTTC,CASSFNRGTNYGYTF
TRBD2,few,TRBJ2-1,TRBV10-3,TGTGCCATCAGTGACCGGGAGGGGCAGTTCTTC,CAISDREGQFF
TRBD1,NA,TRBJ2-7,TRBV12-3/TRBV12-4,TGTGCCAGCAGTTTCCGACAGGGAAATGCCTACGAGCAGTACTTC,CASSFRQGNAYEQYF
NA,few,TRBJ2-4,TRBV2,TGTGCCAGCAGAGAGTCCAGGTCGAAAAACATTCAGTACTTC,CASRESRSKNIQYF
NA,NA,TRBJ1-2,TRBV5-1,TGCGCCAGCAGCTGGGGGATCCGGGACGGCTATGGCTACACCTTC,CASSWGIRDGYGYTF
NA,many,TRBJ2-7,TRBV12-3/TRBV12-4,TGTGCCAGCAGCTTATCCAGGACCTACGAGCAGTACTTC,CASSLSRTYEQYF
NA,many,TRBJ1-1,TRBV28,TGTGCCAGCAGTTTAGTTGGACGGATGAACACTGAAGCTTTCTTT,CASSLVGRMNTEAFF
NA,many,TRBJ2-5,TRBV2,TGTGCCAGCAGTGAATGGGTCAAAGAGACCCAGTACTTC,CASSEWVKETQYF
NA,NA,TRBJ2-3,TRBV2,TGTGCCAGCGCTAAGACTAGGTCCGCAGATACGCAGTATTTT,CASAKTRSADTQYF
NA,NA,TRBJ1-5,TRBV6-2/TRBV6-3,TGTGCCAGCAGTGAATTCTGGGGGCAGTACAATCAGCCCCAGCATTTT,CASSEFWGQYNQPQHF
TRBD2,few,TRBJ2-5,TRBV3-1,TGTGCCAGCAGCCGCCTACTAGCGGGAGTAAGACGGGGCCAAGAGACCCAGTACTTC,CASSRLLAGVRRGQETQYF
NA,NA,TRBJ2-2,TRBV7-3,TGTGCCAGCAGCTTAGACGTAGTGGGGACATCAGCGAACACCGGGGAGCTGTTTTTT,CASSLDVVGTSANTGELFF
TRBD2,few,TRBJ2-5,TRBV20-1,TGCAGTGCTAGAGAGCCAGCGGGAGGGGGGGAGACCCAGTACTTC,CSAREPAGGGETQYF
TRBD1,NA,TRBJ2-6,TRBV9,TGTGCCAGCAGCGTAGGGGACAGGGGGCTTAGGTCTGGGGCCAACGTCCTGACTTTC,CASSVGDRGLRSGANVLTF